The clone carrying this T cell receptor beta chain was detected once. The sample originates from a study of blood T cell repertoires in COVID-19. Study as a whole: Acute-phase and convalescent COVID-19 samples originated in the United States, Italy and Spain.

With 5 bases clipped from V and 6 bases from J, the junction kept 12 bases outside the gene matches. Germline lookup yields CDR1 SGHTA and CDR2 FQGNSA. The CDR3 has 16 amino acids. Assay: immunoSEQ multiplex PCR; the TCRdb copy retains only in-frame clones and omits some. The data show about 320,000 clones, around 90% seen once. Before being deemed recovered, Cohort 3 donors had two negative PCRs, clearance, or symptom resolution. The source of this sequence is a man aged 60-69 years who had recovered from COVID-19. The sequencing sample was made of PBMCs or T cells enriched from blood (not recorded which). The gene calls are TRBV7-2 and TRBJ2-3; 9 bases map to TRBD1. In DNA form, the CDR3 reads TGTGCCAGCAGCACCCTCCCCCGGGGACAGGGCGATACGCAGTATTTT. Encoded protein: CASSTLPRGQGDTQYF.